This T cell receptor (beta chain) appears in the sequencing data of a study of healthy donors' naive CD4 and CD8 T cells. Study summary: A new alpha primer set targeted every functional IMGT alpha variant.

Study-level findings and limits: Most V and J genes were reportedly biased between naive CD4+ and CD8+ cells. Alpha and beta chains were sequenced in bulk without pairing.

As for this clonotype: The antigen is undetermined.

Each TCR library used roughly 490 ng of total RNA and a linear amplification protocol. TCRdb processed the reads anew with MiXCR; each CDR3 protein has one entry. The data hold around 200,000 distinct CDR3 sequences, with nearly 75% observed a single time. CDR3 size: 16 residues. Germline CDR1 and CDR2: MNHEY and SVGAGI. V gave up 1 base and J gave up 4 bases; unmatched junction bases: 4. The sequenced sample was naive CD4+ and CD8+ T cells sorted from blood, pooled from several donors. The TCR comes from a pool of human donors in good health; the sample pools cells from several healthy donors. This chain joins TRBV6-5 and TRBJ1-4, with 9 bases identical to TRBD1. The CDR3 coding sequence is TGTGCCAGCAGTTACTGGACAGGGGCGAGTAATGAAAAACTGTTTTTT. Encoded protein: CASSYWTGASNEKLFF.